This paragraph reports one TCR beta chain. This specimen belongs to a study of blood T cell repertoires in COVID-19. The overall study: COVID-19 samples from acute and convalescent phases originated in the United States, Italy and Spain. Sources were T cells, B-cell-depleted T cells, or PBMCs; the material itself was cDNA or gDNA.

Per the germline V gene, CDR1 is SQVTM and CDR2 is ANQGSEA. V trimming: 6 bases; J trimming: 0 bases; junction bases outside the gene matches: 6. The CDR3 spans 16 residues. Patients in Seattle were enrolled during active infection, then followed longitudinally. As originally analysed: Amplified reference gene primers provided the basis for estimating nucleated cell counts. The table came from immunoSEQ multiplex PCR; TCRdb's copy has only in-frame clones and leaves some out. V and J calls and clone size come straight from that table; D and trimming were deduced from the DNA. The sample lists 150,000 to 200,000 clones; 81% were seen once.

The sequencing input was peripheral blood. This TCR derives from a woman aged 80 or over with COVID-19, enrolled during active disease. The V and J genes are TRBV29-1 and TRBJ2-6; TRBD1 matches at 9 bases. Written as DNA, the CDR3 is TGCAGCGTGTCGACAGGGGGGTCCTCTGGGGCCAACGTCCTGACTTTC. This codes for CSVSTGGSSGANVLTF.